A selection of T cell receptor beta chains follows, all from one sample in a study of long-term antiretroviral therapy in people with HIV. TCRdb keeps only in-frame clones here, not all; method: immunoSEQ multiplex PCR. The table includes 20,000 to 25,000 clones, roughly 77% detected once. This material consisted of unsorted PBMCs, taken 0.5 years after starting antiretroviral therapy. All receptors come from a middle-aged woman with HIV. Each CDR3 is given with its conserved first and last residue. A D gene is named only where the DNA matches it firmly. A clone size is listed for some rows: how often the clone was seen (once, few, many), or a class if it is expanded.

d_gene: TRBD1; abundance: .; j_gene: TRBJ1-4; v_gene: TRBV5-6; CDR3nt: TGTGCCAGCTCCTTTGGCAGACAGGGGAATGAAAAACTGTTTTTT; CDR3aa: CASSFGRQGNEKLFF
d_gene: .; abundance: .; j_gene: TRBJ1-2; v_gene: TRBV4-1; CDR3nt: TGCGCCAGCAGCCAAGATAGCACCCTCGGCTATGGCTACACCTTC; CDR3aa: CASSQDSTLGYGYTF
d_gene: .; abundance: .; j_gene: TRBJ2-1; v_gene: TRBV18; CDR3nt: TGTGCCAGCTCACCACCGCAGGGACGCCGGACTTTGAACAATGAGCAGTTCTTC; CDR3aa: CASSPPQGRRTLNNEQFF
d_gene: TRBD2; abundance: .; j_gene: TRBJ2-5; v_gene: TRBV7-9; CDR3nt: TGTGCCAGCAGCTTAATAGAGCGGGGCCCAGGGGAGACCCAGTACTTC; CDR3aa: CASSLIERGPGETQYF
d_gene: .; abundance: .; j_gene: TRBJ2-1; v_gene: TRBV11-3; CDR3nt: TGTGCCAGCAGCTTAGCCCGGGGGCATGAGCAGTTCTTC; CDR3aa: CASSLARGHEQFF
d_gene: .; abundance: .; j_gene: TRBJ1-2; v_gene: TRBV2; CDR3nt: TGTGCCAGCTTGCGCCGCGGGACAATAGTCGAGAATGGCTACACCTTC; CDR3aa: CASLRRGTIVENGYTF
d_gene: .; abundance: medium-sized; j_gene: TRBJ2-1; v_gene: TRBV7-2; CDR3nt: TGTGCCAGCAGCTTATCCCTGAGCTCCTACAATGAGCAGTTCTTC; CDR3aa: CASSLSLSSYNEQFF
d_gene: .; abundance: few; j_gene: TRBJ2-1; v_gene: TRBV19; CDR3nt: TGTGCCAGTAGTGATGACAGAAGCTCCTACAATGAGCAGTTCTTC; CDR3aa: CASSDDRSSYNEQFF
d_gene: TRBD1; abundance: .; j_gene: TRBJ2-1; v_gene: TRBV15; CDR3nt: TGTGCCACCAGCGGAGCCGGGACAGGGGAGGATGAGCAGTTCTTC; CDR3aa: CATSGAGTGEDEQFF
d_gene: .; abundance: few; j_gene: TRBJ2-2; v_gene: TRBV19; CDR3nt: TGTGCCAGTATTAGAGGGGTAACCGGGGAGCTGTTTTTT; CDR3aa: CASIRGVTGELFF
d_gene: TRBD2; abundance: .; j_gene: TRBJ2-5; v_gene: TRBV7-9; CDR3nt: TGTGCCAGCAGCTCCATAGCGGGAGGCGAGACCCAGTACTTC; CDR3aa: CASSSIAGGETQYF
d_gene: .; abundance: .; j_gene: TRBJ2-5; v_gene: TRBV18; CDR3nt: TGTGCCAGCTCTCCTAGGGCTGTGACCATCCTAGGGGAGCAGTACTTC; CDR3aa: CASSPRAVTILGEQYF
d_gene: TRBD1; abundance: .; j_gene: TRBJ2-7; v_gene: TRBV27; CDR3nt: TGTGCCAGCGGGCTCCCCTGGTTAGGGGACAGGGTCTACGAGCAGTACTTC; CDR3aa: CASGLPWLGDRVYEQYF
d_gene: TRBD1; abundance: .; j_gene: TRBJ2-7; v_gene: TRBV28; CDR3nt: TGTGCCAGCAGTTTGGGGACAGGGTACTCCTACGAGCAGTACTTC; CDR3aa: CASSLGTGYSYEQYF
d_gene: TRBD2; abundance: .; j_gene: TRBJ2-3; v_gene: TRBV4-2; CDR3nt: TGTGCCAGCAGCCAAGATCTTGTGGGGAGACTAGCGGTTCCAGATACGCAGTATTTT; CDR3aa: CASSQDLVGRLAVPDTQYF
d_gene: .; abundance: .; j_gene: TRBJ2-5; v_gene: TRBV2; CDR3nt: TGTGCCAGCAGTGATCGGGGGGCAGAGACCCAGTACTTC; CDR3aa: CASSDRGAETQYF
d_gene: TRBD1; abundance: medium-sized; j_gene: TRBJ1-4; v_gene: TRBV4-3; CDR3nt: TGCGCCAGCAGCCAAGAAGGCAGGGGGCGCTGGGAAAAACTGTTTTTT; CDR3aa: CASSQEGRGRWEKLFF